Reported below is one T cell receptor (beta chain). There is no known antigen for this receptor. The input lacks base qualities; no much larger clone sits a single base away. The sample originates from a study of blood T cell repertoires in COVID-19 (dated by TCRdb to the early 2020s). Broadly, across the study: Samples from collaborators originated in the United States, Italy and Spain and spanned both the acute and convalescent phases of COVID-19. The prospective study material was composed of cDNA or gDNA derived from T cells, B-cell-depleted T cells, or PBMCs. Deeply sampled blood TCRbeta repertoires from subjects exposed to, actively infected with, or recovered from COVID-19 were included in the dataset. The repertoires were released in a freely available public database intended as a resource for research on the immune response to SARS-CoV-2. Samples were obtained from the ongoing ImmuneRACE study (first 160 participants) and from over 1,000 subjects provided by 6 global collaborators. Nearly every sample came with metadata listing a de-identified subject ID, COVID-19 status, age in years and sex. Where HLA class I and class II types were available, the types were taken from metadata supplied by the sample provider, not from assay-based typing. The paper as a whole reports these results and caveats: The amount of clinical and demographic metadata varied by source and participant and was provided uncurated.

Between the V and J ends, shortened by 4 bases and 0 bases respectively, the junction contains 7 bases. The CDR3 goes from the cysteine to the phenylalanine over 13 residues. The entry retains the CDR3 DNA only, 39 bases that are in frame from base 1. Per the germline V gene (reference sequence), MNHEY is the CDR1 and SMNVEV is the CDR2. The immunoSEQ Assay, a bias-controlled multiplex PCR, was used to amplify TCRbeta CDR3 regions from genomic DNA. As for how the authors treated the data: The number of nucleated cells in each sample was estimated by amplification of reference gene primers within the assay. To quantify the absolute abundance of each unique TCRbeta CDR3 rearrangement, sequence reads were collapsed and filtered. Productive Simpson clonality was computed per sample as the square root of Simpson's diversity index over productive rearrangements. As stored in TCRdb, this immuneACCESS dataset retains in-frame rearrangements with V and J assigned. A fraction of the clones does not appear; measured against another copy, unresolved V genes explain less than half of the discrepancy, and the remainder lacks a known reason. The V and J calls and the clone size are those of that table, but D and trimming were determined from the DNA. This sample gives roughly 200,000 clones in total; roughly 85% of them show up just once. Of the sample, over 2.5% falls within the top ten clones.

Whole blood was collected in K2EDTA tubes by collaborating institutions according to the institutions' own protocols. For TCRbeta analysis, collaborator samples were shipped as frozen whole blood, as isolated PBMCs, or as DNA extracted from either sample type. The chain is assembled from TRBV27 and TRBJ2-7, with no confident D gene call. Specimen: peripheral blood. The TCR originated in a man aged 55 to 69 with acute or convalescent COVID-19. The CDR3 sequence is CASSYRSSYEQYF. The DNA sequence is TGTGCCAGCAGTTACCGTAGCTCCTACGAGCAGTACTTC.